This TCR beta chain was obtained from a study of early T cells in non-severe SARS-CoV-2 infection. Study-level results: Lookups in VDJdb leaned toward anti-spike CD8 responses and missed private and CD4 specificities.

TCRdb ran MiXCR on the 5' RACE reads and lists one entry per CDR3 protein. This table holds approximately 81,000 distinct CDR3 sequences, less than 8% found once. Looked up from germline, CDR1 is SGHVS and CDR2 is FNYEAQ. The CDR3 is 13 residues long. V lost 0 bases, J lost 3 bases, and 6 bases lay in between. Comments on this clonotype: What it recognizes is unknown.

This receptor was identified in an adult who was a healthcare worker with PCR-confirmed SARS-CoV-2 infection or an uninfected control (not recorded which). This chain uses TRBV7-6 with TRBJ2-7; D unclear. The specimen sequenced was whole blood. CDR3 loop: CASSLASDYEQYF. In DNA, the CDR3 is TGTGCCAGCAGCTTAGCTTCTGACTACGAGCAGTACTTC.